The rows below give T cell receptor beta chains drawn from one sample of a study of control samples from healthy donors and cancer patients. Assay used: immunoSEQ multiplex PCR; TCRdb lists only in-frame clones, some missing. This table holds 65,000 to 100,000 clones, more than 75% found once. The specimen sequenced was blood. Source of these receptors: a man aged 45-65 years in good health. Each CDR3 is given with its conserved first and last residue. D genes are given only for firm matches. Clone size, where shown, is once, few, many, or a class for clones that have expanded.

j_call | v_call | d_call | clone_size | cdr3_aa | cdr3_nt
TRBJ1-3 | TRBV25-1 | - | - | CASSEYGYGNTIYF | TGTGCCAGCAGTGAATACGGGTATGGAAACACCATATATTTT
TRBJ1-3 | TRBV4-3 | - | - | CASSQDVRSGDPGIDSGNTIYF | TGCGCCAGCAGCCAAGATGTTCGCAGCGGGGACCCTGGAATTGACTCTGGAAACACCATATATTTT
TRBJ1-6 | TRBV5-5 | - | - | CASSFFLVSRTPLHF | TGTGCCAGCAGCTTCTTTTTAGTTTCGCGAACACCCCTCCACTTT
TRBJ1-2 | TRBV2 | - | - | CASRETVYGYTF | TGTGCCAGCAGGGAAACAGTTTATGGCTACACCTTC
TRBJ2-1 | TRBV13 | - | once | CASSLVRGEQFF | TGTGCCAGCAGCTTAGTGCGGGGTGAGCAGTTCTTC
TRBJ1-1 | TRBV3-1/TRBV3-2 | - | few | CASSLSTTEAFF | TGTGCCAGCAGCCTCTCTACCACTGAAGCTTTCTTT
TRBJ1-3 | TRBV5-1 | - | - | CASSTHRANSGNTIYF | TGCGCCAGCAGCACACACAGGGCGAACTCTGGAAACACCATATATTTT
TRBJ2-7 | TRBV7-2 | - | - | CASSLGGQQSYEQYF | TGTGCCAGCAGCTTAGGAGGACAGCAGTCCTACGAGCAGTACTTC
TRBJ2-5 | TRBV4-2 | - | once | CASSQEEGKTQYF | TGTGCCAGCAGCCAAGAGGAGGGGAAGACCCAGTACTTC
TRBJ2-5 | TRBV10-3 | - | - | CAIGREETQYF | TGTGCCATCGGCAGGGAAGAGACCCAGTACTTC
TRBJ2-7 | TRBV30 | TRBD2 | - | CAWGRLAGYEQYF | TGTGCCTGGGGGCGACTAGCGGGGTACGAGCAGTACTTC
TRBJ1-4 | TRBV18 | - | - | CASSLSRAATNEKLFF | TGTGCCAGCTCACTTTCTAGAGCTGCAACTAATGAAAAACTGTTTTTT
TRBJ2-5 | TRBV2 | - | - | CASMSTRGEETQYF | TGTGCCAGCATGAGTACCCGTGGAGAAGAGACCCAGTACTTC
TRBJ1-6 | TRBV30 | - | few | CAWSRLTGMSPLHF | TGTGCCTGGAGTAGGCTAACGGGGATGTCACCCCTCCACTTT
TRBJ2-2 | TRBV4-1 | TRBD2 | - | CASSQGGGLNNTGELFF | TGCGCCAGCAGCCAAGGCGGGGGGTTGAACAACACCGGGGAGCTGTTTTTT
TRBJ1-1 | TRBV5-1 | - | - | CASSFPAVGGSMNTEAFF | TGCGCCAGCAGCTTCCCAGCTGTGGGGGGTTCCATGAACACTGAAGCTTTCTTT
TRBJ2-5 | TRBV7-2 | - | once | CASSLERQETQYF | TGTGCCAGCAGCTTAGAGCGCCAAGAGACCCAGTACTTC